Listed here are 8 T cell receptor beta chains from one sample, sequenced in a study of T-cell memory formation after mild COVID-19. One entry per CDR3 protein, called by TCRdb with MiXCR from the 5' RACE reads. The profile shows about 190,000 distinct CDR3 sequences, 15% to 20% of them singletons. Input material: PBMCs or a T cell subset sorted from them (not recorded which). These receptors all stem from an adult woman who had mild COVID-19 (a few samples of this study predate the infection). Cell type and time point are not known.

This clonotype was found a few times. The chain combines TRBV7-6 with TRBJ2-3; 10 bases match TRBD2. J lost 5 bases, V lost 3 bases, and 8 bases had no gene match. Germline CDR1 SGHVS, CDR2 FNYEAQ. The CDR3 contains 16 residues. The CDR3 nucleotides read TGTGCCAGCAGCTTGGCAGCGGGGGGGCTTGTAGATACGCAGTATTTT. Translation gives CASSLAAGGLVDTQYF.

This chain joins TRBV6-6 and TRBJ2-1; D gene unclear. The V and J ends lost 5 bases and 3 bases respectively, with 11 bases between them. This CDR3 region has 14 residues. Germline V gene data show CDR1 as MNHNY and CDR2 as SVGAGI (reference sequence). CDR3 sequence reads: CASSPGRLYNEQFF. The CDR3 coding sequence is TGTGCCAGCAGTCCCGGGCGGCTCTACAATGAGCAGTTCTTC.

This sequence joins TRBV5-1 and TRBJ2-7; 7 bases map to TRBD1. Trimming took 3 bases from V and 6 from J; bases not matched to a gene: 15. The V gene's germline CDR1 is SGHRS and CDR2 YFSETQ. The CDR3 covers 16 residues. DNA of the CDR3: TGCGCCAGCAGCTCTACAGGGGAAGCGGTTACCGGCGAGCAGTACTTC. This gives the protein CASSSTGEAVTGEQYF.

The chain joins TRBV4-2 to TRBJ2-2, with unresolved D. Germline-derived CDR1 and CDR2 are LGHNA and YNFKEQ. The CDR3 is 15 amino acids. V lost 5 bases and J 6 bases, leaving 16 bases between the germline ends. CDR3 nucleotides: TGTGCCAGCAGCAACCGTAAGAGCTCCGCCGGGGAGCTGTTTTTT. This encodes CASSNRKSSAGELFF.

The gene calls are TRBV5-1 and TRBJ1-2, with 8 bases aligning to TRBD1. From germline, CDR1 is SGHRS and CDR2 YFSETQ. V lost 4 bases and J lost 5; bases outside the gene matches: 7. The CDR3 runs to 14 residues. This CDR3 is CASSPGQGMYGYTF. The CDR3 bases are TGCGCCAGCAGCCCCGGACAGGGAATGTATGGCTACACCTTC. The complete variable domain, with remaining parts taken from reference TRBV5-1 and TRBJ1-2, reads KAGVTQTPRYLIKTRGQQVTLSCSPISGHRSVSWYQQTPGQGLQFLFEYFSETQRNKGNFPGRFSGRQFSNSRSEMNVSTLELGDSALYLCASSPGQGMYGYTFGSGTRLTVV.

This clonotype turned up a few times. The gene calls are TRBV5-1 and TRBJ2-1, with D possibly TRBD2 on 5 matching bases. The CDR3 has 13 amino acids. Per germline, CDR1 SGHRS and CDR2 YFSETQ. Trimming removed 0 bases at V and 6 bases at J, with 7 bases between. The CDR3 reads CASSLAGINEQFF. DNA of the CDR3: TGCGCCAGCAGCTTGGCCGGGATCAATGAGCAGTTCTTC.

The chain employs TRBV6-2 or TRBV6-3 and TRBJ2-7; D might be TRBD2 (5 bases). The CDR3 has 12 residues. V was clipped by 6 bases and J by 7 bases, with 13 bases between them. The germline gives CDR1 MNHEY, CDR2 SVGEGT. Here the CDR3 reads CASSPGLFEQYF. The CDR3 nucleotides are TGTGCCAGCAGCCCGGGGTTATTTGAGCAGTACTTC.

This clonotype was detected a few times. V usage is TRBV19 and J usage is TRBJ2-3; no firm D call. Trimming removed 7 bases at V and 0 bases at J, with 14 bases between. The CDR3 sequence is 15 residues long. The V gene's germline CDR1 is LNHDA and CDR2 SQIVND (reference sequence). The CDR3 spells CASKSGSSSTDTQYF. Here the CDR3 DNA reads TGTGCCAGTAAGTCTGGGTCGTCTAGCACAGATACGCAGTATTTT. The whole variable domain, remainder taken from reference TRBV19 and TRBJ2-3, is DGGITQSPKYLFRKEGQNVTLSCEQNLNHDAMYWYRQDPGQGLRLIYYSQIVNDFQKGDIAEGYSVSREKKESFPLTVTSAQKNPTAFYLCASKSGSSSTDTQYFGPGTRLTVL.